The sequence of this T cell receptor beta chain was determined in a study of control samples from healthy donors and cancer patients. Using immunoSEQ multiplex PCR, the repertoire was profiled, and TCRdb retains in-frame clones only, with some absent. Of about 170,000 clones listed, around 90% are singletons. This clone was recorded only once. This receptor was taken from a man under 40 in good health. The sequencing input was blood.

The CDR3 loop is CASSAEGASGTQYF. CDR3 sequence (DNA): TGCGCCAGCAGCGCCGAGGGGGCCTCGGGGACCCAGTACTTC. The chain links TRBV5-1 to TRBJ2-5; the match to TRBD1 covers 7 bases. Germline V lookup: CDR1 SGHRS, CDR2 YFSETQ. Trimming cost V 4 bases and J 7 bases; bases outside gene matches: 10. The CDR3 length is 14 residues.